The 27 T cell receptor beta chains reported below all come from one sample, sequenced in a study of shared clonotypes between healthy human individuals. Here immunoSEQ multiplex PCR was the method, and the copy in TCRdb shows in-frame clones only, minus some. The sample has around 500,000 clones; 79% are singletons. Material for sequencing was PBMCs. These receptor sequences come from a middle-aged woman in good health. Some clones in this sample may be carry-over from other donors' samples.

This clone was observed a few times. The chain links TRBV11-2 to TRBJ2-1; D possibly corresponds to TRBD2 (5 bases). V dropped 3 bases and J dropped 6 bases, with 12 bases sitting between them. The CDR3 sequence is 14 residues long. Germline CDR1 SGHAT, CDR2 FQNNGV. This CDR3 is CASSLGVAGNEQFF. The CDR3 bases are TGTGCCAGCAGCTTGGGAGTGGCGGGCAATGAGCAGTTCTTC.

This sequence joins TRBV9 and TRBJ2-7; maybe TRBD2 (5 bases). The CDR3 is 14 residues long. Germline CDR1 is SGDLS and CDR2 is YYNGEE. V lost 2 bases and J lost 0, with 9 bases in between. The CDR3 DNA reads as TGTGCCAGCAGCGTTTCAGCGGCCTCCTACGAGCAGTACTTC. The encoded protein is CASSVSAASYEQYF. Looking up the rest from reference TRBV9 and TRBJ2-7 gives the full variable domain: DSGVTQTPKHLITATGQRVTLRCSPRSGDLSVYWYQQSLDQGLQFLIQYYNGEERAKGNILERFSAQQFPDLHSELNLSSLELGDSALYFCASSVSAASYEQYFGPGTRLTVT.

This rearrangement joins TRBV19 to TRBJ1-5; D uncertain. The CDR3 contains 14 residues. V lost 3 bases, J lost 6 bases, and 12 bases lay in between. Germline values: CDR1 LNHDA, CDR2 SQIVND (reference sequence). The chain's CDR3 is CASSMGGKVQPQHF. Here the CDR3 DNA reads TGTGCCAGTAGTATGGGAGGGAAGGTTCAGCCCCAGCATTTT.

With regard to this clone: A clone one base away is much larger, so this may be a read error. The J gene is TRBJ2-7, the V gene TRBV30, with TRBD2 matching over 13 bases. The CDR3 runs to 15 residues. Per germline, CDR1 GTSNPN and CDR2 SVGIG (reference sequence). With V trimmed by 4 bases and J by 6 bases, 9 bases remained unmatched. The CDR3 loop is CAWTSGLAGEGEQYF. CDR3 nucleotides: TGTGCCTGGACCAGTGGACTAGCGGGAGAGGGCGAGCAGTACTTC. The whole variable domain, filled in from reference TRBV30 and TRBJ2-7, reads SQTIHQWPATLVQPVGSPLSLECTVEGTSNPNLYWYRQAAGRGLQLLFYSVGIGQISSEVPQNLSASRPQDRQFILSSKKLLLSDSGFYLCAWTSGLAGEGEQYFGPGTRLTVT.

About this clone: A much larger clone sits a single nucleotide away, making a read error possible. This chain connects TRBV7-2 to TRBJ1-1, with D maybe TRBD1 (6 bases). Per germline, CDR1 SGHTA and CDR2 FQGNSA. Trimming pared 0 bases from V and 5 bases from J, leaving 13 bases between. CDR3 size: 15 residues. The CDR3 DNA reads as TGTGCCAGCAGCTTAGCTTTCAGGGGTTGGACTGAAGCTTTCTTT. Amino acids: CASSLAFRGWTEAFF.

The chain carries TRBV13 and TRBJ2-7; possible D gene TRBD1, 5 bases. Trimming took 3 bases from V and 3 from J, leaving 18 bases between them. Germline loops: CDR1 PRHDT, CDR2 FYEKMQ (reference sequence). The CDR3 extends over 16 amino acids. The CDR3 loop is CASSLNRKNRNYEQYF. Here the CDR3 DNA reads TGTGCCAGCAGCTTGAACAGGAAAAATCGAAACTACGAGCAGTACTTC.

The genes are TRBV28 and TRBJ2-7, with 7 bases lining up with TRBD2. The CDR3 has 16 residues. V was pared by 5 bases and J by 4 bases, with 14 bases of the junction left unmatched. Per the germline V gene, CDR1 is MDHEN and CDR2 is SYDVKM. This CDR3 is CASSGVAWEGEYEQYF. In DNA, the CDR3 is TGTGCCAGCAGTGGGGTAGCTTGGGAGGGAGAGTACGAGCAGTACTTC.

The chain employs TRBV2 and TRBJ2-3; 9 bases agree with TRBD1. J lost 4 bases, V lost 4 bases, and 6 bases had no gene match. This CDR3 is built from 15 residues. Germline V gene lookup returns CDR1 SNHLY and CDR2 FYNNEI. CDR3 protein: CASSVRQGDADTQYF. The DNA for the CDR3 is TGTGCCAGCAGTGTCCGACAGGGGGACGCAGATACGCAGTATTTT.

Only a few counts were recorded for this clone. This rearrangement joins TRBV9 to TRBJ2-3; 11 bases fit TRBD2. The CDR3 has 17 amino acids. V was clipped by 4 bases and J by 3 bases; unmatched bases: 10. Germline lookup yields CDR1 SGDLS and CDR2 YYNGEE. DNA of the CDR3: TGTGCCAGCAGCCTTGGGACTAGCGGAGCCGGGACAGATACGCAGTATTTT. Translated: CASSLGTSGAGTDTQYF.

The CDR3 DNA reads TGCAGCGTACACGGAACTTACACAGATACGCAGTATTTT. Its translation: CSVHGTYTDTQYF. The gene calls are TRBV29-1 and TRBJ2-3; D not resolved. The CDR3 contains 13 residues. The V end lost 6 bases, the J end lost 2 bases, and 12 bases lay between the germline ends. Per the germline V gene, CDR1 is SQVTM and CDR2 is ANQGSEA.

This clone was observed a handful of times. The chain links TRBV6-4 to TRBJ2-3; 8 positions match TRBD2. J was trimmed by 6 bases and V by 2 bases; bases with no gene match: 7. Germline CDR1 and CDR2: MRHNA and SNTAGT. This CDR3 contains 15 residues. The CDR3 loop is CASSDRAGETDTQYF. The CDR3 DNA follows: TGTGCCAGCAGTGACAGAGCGGGAGAGACCGATACGCAGTATTTT.

In its sample, this clone was seen once. The gene calls are TRBV19 and TRBJ1-5; a weak D match, TRBD1 (5 bases). Germline lookup yields CDR1 LNHDA and CDR2 SQIVND (reference sequence). Trimming cost V 1 base and J 4 bases, with 17 bases left between them. This CDR3 spans 17 amino acids. This CDR3 reads CASSIGREGFGNQPQHF. The CDR3 DNA sequence: TGTGCCAGTAGTATAGGACGAGAGGGGTTCGGAAATCAGCCCCAGCATTTT.

This rearrangement joins TRBV5-4 to TRBJ2-5; 8 bases fit TRBD2. The germline V gene encodes CDR1 SGHNT and CDR2 YYREEE (reference sequence). The V and J ends lost 3 bases and 2 bases, in that order; junction bases with no gene match: 6. This CDR3 spans 15 amino acids. The CDR3: CASSSKGTRQETQYF. In DNA form, the CDR3 reads TGTGCCAGCAGCTCAAAAGGGACTAGGCAAGAGACCCAGTACTTC.

This clone was observed a handful of times. This rearrangement joins TRBV28 to TRBJ1-1; D may be TRBD1 (5 bases). Trimming took 7 bases from V and 3 from J, leaving 15 bases between them. CDR3 length: 14 amino acids. Germline CDR1 and CDR2: MDHEN and SYDVKM. CDR3 region: CASNGGYWYTEAFF. DNA for the CDR3: TGTGCCAGCAATGGGGGGTATTGGTACACTGAAGCTTTCTTT.

The chain uses TRBV18 and TRBJ2-7, with 8 positions matching TRBD2. The length of the CDR3 is 15 residues. Germline V gene sequence: CDR1 KGHSH, CDR2 LQKENI. J was trimmed by 1 base and V by 3 bases; bases with no gene match: 5. The CDR3 loop is CASSPSSGQSYEQYF. The DNA for the CDR3 is TGTGCCAGCTCACCCTCTAGCGGGCAATCCTACGAGCAGTACTTC.

This clone appeared a few times. This chain uses TRBV5-1 with TRBJ1-1, with TRBD1 matching 7 bases. V shed 4 bases and J 9 bases; nucleotides not matched to a gene: 15. The CDR3 has 15 residues. Germline V gene data show CDR1 as SGHRS and CDR2 as YFSETQ. CDR3 in amino acids: CASSQSGLTGDKAFF. In DNA form, the CDR3 reads TGCGCCAGCAGCCAATCCGGTCTTACAGGGGATAAAGCTTTCTTT.

Details on this clone: Other DNA sequences in this specimen translate into the identical CDR3. The chain uses TRBV5-1 and TRBJ2-2; weak D call: TRBD1 (6 bases). The CDR3 extends over 15 amino acids. Trimming cost V 2 bases and J 0 bases, with 8 bases left between them. Germline CDR1 reads SGHRS; CDR2 reads YFSETQ. CDR3 DNA: TGCGCCAGCAGCTTAGGGGGATCGAACACCGGGGAGCTGTTTTTT. Its translation is CASSLGGSNTGELFF.

The chain couples TRBV30 to TRBJ2-3, with D maybe TRBD2 (6 bases). CDR1 is GTSNPN and CDR2 is SVGIG in the germline V gene (reference sequence). The CDR3 is 15 residues long. Trimming took off 0 bases at V and 2 bases at J, with 12 bases between the two ends. The CDR3 DNA reads TGTGCCTGGAGTGTAACTAGCCCTACCACAGATACGCAGTATTTT. It encodes CAWSVTSPTTDTQYF. The complete variable domain, with remaining parts taken from reference TRBV30 and TRBJ2-3, reads SQTIHQWPATLVQPVGSPLSLECTVEGTSNPNLYWYRQAAGRGLQLLFYSVGIGQISSEVPQNLSASRPQDRQFILSSKKLLLSDSGFYLCAWSVTSPTTDTQYFGPGTRLTVL.

The J gene is TRBJ2-1, the V gene TRBV28, with TRBD2 identical over 8 bases. After removal of 7 bases from V and 9 bases from J, the junction contained 5 bases not matched to a gene. Per germline, CDR1 MDHEN and CDR2 SYDVKM. The CDR3 loop spans 12 amino acids. The CDR3 sequence: CASTSGGSEQFF. The CDR3 bases are TGTGCCAGCACTTCGGGGGGGAGTGAGCAGTTCTTC.

The V call is TRBV5-4, the J call TRBJ2-3; 12 positions match TRBD2. V was pared by 0 bases and J by 3 bases, with 5 bases of the junction left unmatched. From germline, CDR1 is SGHNT and CDR2 YYREEE (reference sequence). The CDR3 runs to 17 residues. This chain's CDR3 is CASSLGTLAGGTDTQYF. The CDR3 bases are TGTGCCAGCAGCTTGGGAACGCTAGCGGGAGGGACAGATACGCAGTATTTT.

The chain joins TRBV7-2 to TRBJ2-7, with a possible D match to TRBD1 (6 bases). The CDR3 extends over 13 amino acids. Looked up from germline, CDR1 is SGHTA and CDR2 is FQGNSA. V lost 5 bases, J lost 5 bases, and 13 bases lay in between. The CDR3 loop is CASSPGQGNEQYF. Here the CDR3 DNA reads TGTGCCAGCAGCCCCGGTCAGGGGAACGAGCAGTACTTC.

The V and J genes are TRBV18 and TRBJ2-5, with TRBD2 matching 7 bases. V shed 3 bases and J 3 bases; nucleotides not matched to a gene: 4. This CDR3 comprises 14 residues. The germline V gene encodes CDR1 KGHSH and CDR2 LQKENI. The CDR3 DNA is TGTGCCAGCTCACCCTCTAGCGGCAAAGAGACCCAGTACTTC. Translating gives CASSPSSGKETQYF.

The chain joins TRBV7-3 to TRBJ2-5; 7 positions agree with TRBD1. CDR1 is SGHTA, CDR2 FQGTGA, per germline. V shed 5 bases, J shed 5 bases, and the junction held 8 bases outside the gene matches. The length of the CDR3 is 14 residues. The CDR3 is CASSPTGVGETQYF. CDR3 nucleotide sequence: TGTGCCAGCAGCCCAACAGGGGTGGGCGAGACCCAGTACTTC.

The V and J genes are TRBV2 and TRBJ1-4; D remains ambiguous. The germline V and J ends were trimmed by 6 bases and 0 bases, with 8 bases remaining between them. Germline-derived CDR1 and CDR2 are SNHLY and FYNNEI. The CDR3 loop spans 14 amino acids. The CDR3 sequence is CASRGRTTNEKLFF. CDR3 in DNA: TGTGCCAGCAGGGGGAGGACAACTAATGAAAAACTGTTTTTT.

This chain joins TRBV5-6 and TRBJ2-4; D might be TRBD1 (6 bases). The CDR3 spans 16 residues. CDR1 and CDR2 (germline): SGHDT, YYEEEE. V shed 4 bases and J shed 0 bases, with 14 bases lying between them. The CDR3 DNA sequence: TGTGCCAGCAGCGTGTACAGGGACGGAGCCAAAAACATTCAGTACTTC. This codes for CASSVYRDGAKNIQYF.

This clone appeared once. This chain uses TRBV10-2 with TRBJ2-1; 8 bases are shared with TRBD1. Germline CDR1 WSHSY, CDR2 SAAADI. The CDR3 consists of 15 residues. Trimming removed 2 bases from V and 5 bases from J; junction bases left unmatched: 5. CDR3 region: CASSEARTGNNEQFF. The CDR3 nucleotides read TGCGCCAGCAGTGAGGCGAGGACAGGGAACAATGAGCAGTTCTTC.

Comments on this clone: Other DNA sequences from this sample encode an identical CDR3 as well. The chain carries TRBV14 and TRBJ1-5; D gene unclear. Germline CDR1 is SGHDN and CDR2 is FVKESK. Trimming cost V 0 bases and J 1 base, with 1 base left between them. CDR3 length: 13 amino acids. CDR3 sequence: CASSQDSNQPQHF. In DNA, the CDR3 is TGTGCCAGCAGCCAAGACAGCAATCAGCCCCAGCATTTT.